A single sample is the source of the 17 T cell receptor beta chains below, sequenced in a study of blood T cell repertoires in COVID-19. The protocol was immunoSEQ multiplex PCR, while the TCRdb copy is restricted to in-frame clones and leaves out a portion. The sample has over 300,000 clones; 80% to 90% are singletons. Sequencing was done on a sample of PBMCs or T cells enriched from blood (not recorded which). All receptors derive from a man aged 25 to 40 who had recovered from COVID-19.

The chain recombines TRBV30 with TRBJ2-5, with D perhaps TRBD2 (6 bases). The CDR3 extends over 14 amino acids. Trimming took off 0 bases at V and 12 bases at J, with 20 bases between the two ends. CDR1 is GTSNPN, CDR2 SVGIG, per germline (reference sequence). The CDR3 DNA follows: TGTGCCTGGAGTGTACTTTTAGGAGGGGCCCAAGAGTACTTC. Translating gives CAWSVLLGGAQEYF.

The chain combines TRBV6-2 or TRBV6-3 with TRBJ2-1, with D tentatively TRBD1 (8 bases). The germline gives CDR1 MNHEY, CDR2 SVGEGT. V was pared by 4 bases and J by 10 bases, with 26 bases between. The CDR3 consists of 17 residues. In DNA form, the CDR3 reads TGTGCCAGCAGTTCTCTCCACAGGGGGGGAGGATACGGCGAGCAGTTCTTC. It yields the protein CASSSLHRGGGYGEQFF.

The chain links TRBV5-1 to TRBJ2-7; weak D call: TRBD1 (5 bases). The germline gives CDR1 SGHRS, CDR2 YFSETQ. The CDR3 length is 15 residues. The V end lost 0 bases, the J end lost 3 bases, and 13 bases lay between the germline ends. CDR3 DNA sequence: TGCGCCAGCAGCTTGGGGGGCCGGGTGGACTACGAGCAGTACTTC. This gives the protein CASSLGGRVDYEQYF.

The CDR3 nucleotides read TGTGCCAGCAGTTTAGTTGGGCCCAATGAAAAACTGTTTTTT. It yields the protein CASSLVGPNEKLFF. The genes are TRBV27 and TRBJ1-4; D gene unclear. The CDR3 contains 14 residues. CDR1 and CDR2 (germline): MNHEY, SMNVEV (reference sequence). V lost 2 bases to trimming and J lost 5 bases, with 9 bases between them.

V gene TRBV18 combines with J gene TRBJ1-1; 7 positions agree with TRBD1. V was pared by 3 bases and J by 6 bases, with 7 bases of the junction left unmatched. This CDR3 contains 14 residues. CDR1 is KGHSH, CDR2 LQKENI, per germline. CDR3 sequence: CASSPRRDSSEAFF. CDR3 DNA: TGTGCCAGCTCACCCAGACGGGACAGCTCTGAAGCTTTCTTT.

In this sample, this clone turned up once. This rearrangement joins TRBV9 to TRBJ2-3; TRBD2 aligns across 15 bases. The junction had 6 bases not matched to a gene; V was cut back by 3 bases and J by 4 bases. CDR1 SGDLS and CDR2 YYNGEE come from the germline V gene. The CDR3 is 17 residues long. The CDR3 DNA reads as TGTGCCAGCAGCGCCGGACTAGCGGGGGGGCCAGCAGATACGCAGTATTTT. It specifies CASSAGLAGGPADTQYF. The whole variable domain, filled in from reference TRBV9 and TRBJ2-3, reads DSGVTQTPKHLITATGQRVTLRCSPRSGDLSVYWYQQSLDQGLQFLIQYYNGEERAKGNILERFSAQQFPDLHSELNLSSLELGDSALYFCASSAGLAGGPADTQYFGPGTRLTVL.

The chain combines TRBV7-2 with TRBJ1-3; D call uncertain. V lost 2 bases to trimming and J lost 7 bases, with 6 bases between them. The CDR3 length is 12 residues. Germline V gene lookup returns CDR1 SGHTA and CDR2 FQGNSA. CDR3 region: CASSLSGNTIYF. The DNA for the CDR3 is TGTGCCAGCAGCTTATCCGGGAACACCATATATTTT. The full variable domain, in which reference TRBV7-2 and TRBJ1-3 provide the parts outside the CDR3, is GAGVSQSPSNKVTEKGKDVELRCDPISGHTALYWYRQSLGQGLEFLIYFQGNSAPDKSGLPSDRFSAERTGGSVSTLTIQRTQQEDSAVYLCASSLSGNTIYFGEGSWLTVV.

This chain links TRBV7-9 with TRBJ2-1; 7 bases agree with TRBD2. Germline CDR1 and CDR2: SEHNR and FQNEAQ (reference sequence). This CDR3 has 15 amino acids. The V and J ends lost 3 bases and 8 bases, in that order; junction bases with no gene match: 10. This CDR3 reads CASSFSQGGPDEQFF. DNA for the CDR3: TGTGCCAGCAGCTTCTCCCAGGGAGGGCCGGATGAGCAGTTCTTC. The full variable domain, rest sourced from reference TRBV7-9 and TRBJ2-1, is DTGVSQNPRHKITKRGQNVTFRCDPISEHNRLYWYRQTLGQGPEFLTYFQNEAQLEKSRLLSDRFSAERPKGSFSTLEIQRTEQGDSAMYLCASSFSQGGPDEQFFGPGTRLTVL.

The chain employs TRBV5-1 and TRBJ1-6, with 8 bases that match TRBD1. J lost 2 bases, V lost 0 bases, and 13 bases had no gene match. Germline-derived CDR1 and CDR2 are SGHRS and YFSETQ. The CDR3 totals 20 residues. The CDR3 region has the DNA TGCGCCAGCAGCTTGGCCGCAGGGGGCAGCGAGATGACCTATAATTCACCCCTCCACTTT. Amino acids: CASSLAAGGSEMTYNSPLHF.

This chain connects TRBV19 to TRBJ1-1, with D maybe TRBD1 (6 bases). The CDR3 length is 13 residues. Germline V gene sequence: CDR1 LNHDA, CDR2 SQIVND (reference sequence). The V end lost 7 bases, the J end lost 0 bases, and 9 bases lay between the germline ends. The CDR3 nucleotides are TGTGCCAGTACCACAGGGTTGAACACTGAAGCTTTCTTT. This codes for CASTTGLNTEAFF. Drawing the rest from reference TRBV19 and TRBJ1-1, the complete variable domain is DGGITQSPKYLFRKEGQNVTLSCEQNLNHDAMYWYRQDPGQGLRLIYYSQIVNDFQKGDIAEGYSVSREKKESFPLTVTSAQKNPTAFYLCASTTGLNTEAFFGQGTRLTVV.

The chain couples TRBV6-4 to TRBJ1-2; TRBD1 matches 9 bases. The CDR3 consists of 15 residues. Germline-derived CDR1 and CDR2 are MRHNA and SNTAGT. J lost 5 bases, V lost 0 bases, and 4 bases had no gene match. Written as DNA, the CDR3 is TGTGCCAGCAGTGACTCCCCGGGACAGGGATATGGCTACACCTTC. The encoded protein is CASSDSPGQGYGYTF.

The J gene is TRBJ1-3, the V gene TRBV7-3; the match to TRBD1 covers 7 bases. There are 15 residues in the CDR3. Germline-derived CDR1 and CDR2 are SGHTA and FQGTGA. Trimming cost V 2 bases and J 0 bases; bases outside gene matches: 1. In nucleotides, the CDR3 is TGTGCCAGCAGCTTAGACAGGGCCTCTGGAAACACCATATATTTT. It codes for CASSLDRASGNTIYF.

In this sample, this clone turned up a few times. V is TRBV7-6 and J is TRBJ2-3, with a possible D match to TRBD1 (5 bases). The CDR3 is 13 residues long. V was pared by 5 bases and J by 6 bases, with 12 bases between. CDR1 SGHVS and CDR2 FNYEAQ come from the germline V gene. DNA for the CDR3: TGTGCCAGCAGCCCTCGACCAGGGGATACGCAGTATTTT. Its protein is CASSPRPGDTQYF.

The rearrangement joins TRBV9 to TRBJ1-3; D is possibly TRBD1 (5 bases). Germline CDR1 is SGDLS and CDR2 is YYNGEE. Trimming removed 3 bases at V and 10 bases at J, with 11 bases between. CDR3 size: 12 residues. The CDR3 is CASSGTGTTIYF. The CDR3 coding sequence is TGTGCCAGCAGCGGCACCGGGACTACCATATATTTT.

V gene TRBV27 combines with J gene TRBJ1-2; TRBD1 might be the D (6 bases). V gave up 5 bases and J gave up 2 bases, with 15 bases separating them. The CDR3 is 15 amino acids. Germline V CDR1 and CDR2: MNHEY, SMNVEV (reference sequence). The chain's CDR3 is CASSRGGTTNYGYTF. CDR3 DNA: TGTGCCAGCAGTCGGGGGGGGACAACGAACTATGGCTACACCTTC.

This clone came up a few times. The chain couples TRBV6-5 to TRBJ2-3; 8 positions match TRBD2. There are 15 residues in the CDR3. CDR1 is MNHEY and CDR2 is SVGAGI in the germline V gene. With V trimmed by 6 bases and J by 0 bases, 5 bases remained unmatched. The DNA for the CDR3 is TGTGCCAGCAGCCCAACTAGCGGCAGCACAGATACGCAGTATTTT. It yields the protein CASSPTSGSTDTQYF.

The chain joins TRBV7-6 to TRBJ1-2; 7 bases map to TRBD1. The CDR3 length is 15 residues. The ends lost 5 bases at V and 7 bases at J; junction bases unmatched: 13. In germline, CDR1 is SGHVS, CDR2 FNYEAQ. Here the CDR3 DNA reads TGTGCCAGCAGCACGCGAACAGGGGCCACCTCTGGCTACACCTTC. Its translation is CASSTRTGATSGYTF.